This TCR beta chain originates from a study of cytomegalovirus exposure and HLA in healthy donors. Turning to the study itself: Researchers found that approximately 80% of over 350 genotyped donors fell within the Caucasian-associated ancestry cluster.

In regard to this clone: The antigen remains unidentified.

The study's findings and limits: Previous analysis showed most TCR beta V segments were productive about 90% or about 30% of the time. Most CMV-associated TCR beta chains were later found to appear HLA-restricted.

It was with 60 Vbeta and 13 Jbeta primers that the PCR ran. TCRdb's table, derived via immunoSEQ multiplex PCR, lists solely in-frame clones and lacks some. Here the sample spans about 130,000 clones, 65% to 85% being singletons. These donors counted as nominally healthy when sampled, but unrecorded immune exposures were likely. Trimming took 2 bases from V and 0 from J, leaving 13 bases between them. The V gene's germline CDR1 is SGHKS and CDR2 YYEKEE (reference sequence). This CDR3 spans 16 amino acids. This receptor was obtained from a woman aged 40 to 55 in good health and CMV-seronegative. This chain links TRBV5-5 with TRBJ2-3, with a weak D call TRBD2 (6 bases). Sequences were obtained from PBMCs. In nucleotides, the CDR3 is TGTGCCAGCAGCTTTTTGGGGGGTGGAAGCACAGATACGCAGTATTTT. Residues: CASSFLGGGSTDTQYF.